Each of the 16 T cell receptor delta chains below was sequenced from the same sample in a study of human gamma delta and Vdelta1 T cells. TCRdb fed the PCR reads to CATT. The repertoire consists of about 700 delta-chain clones, with 11% occurring once and the leading ten covering about four fifths. The specimen sequenced was differentiated CD27- Vdelta1 gamma-delta T cells from blood. Source of these receptors: a human donor in good health.

This clone was counted between two and nine times. A far larger clone is only one base removed, so a read error is likely. This chain joins TRDV1 and TRDJ1; D remains ambiguous. Trimming pared 3 bases from V and 1 base from J, leaving 36 bases between. CDR1 is TSWWSYY and CDR2 is QGS in the germline V gene. There are 23 residues in the CDR3. In DNA form, the CDR3 reads TGTGCTCTTGGGGAGCCCCCGGGACCTGCCAGGGACCGATTACGGCGTAGCACCGATAAACTCATCTTT. Amino acids: CALGEPPGPARDRLRRSTDKLIF.

This clone was counted a few times. This sequence is one base from a far larger clone and is likely a read error. In the same sample, other DNA sequences code for this CDR3. The chain is built from TRDV1 and TRDJ1, with TRDD3 matching 12 bases. Germline CDR1 and CDR2: TSWWSYY and QGS. The length of the CDR3 is 21 residues. J gave up 0 bases and V 4 bases, and 18 bases lay outside the gene matches. DNA for the CDR3: TGTGCTCTTGGGGTCGGCCCTGTCTTAGCCTGGGGGATACGGCACACCGATAAACTCATCTTT. It is translated as CALGVGPVLAWGIRHTDKLIF.

A word on this clone: This likely came from a read error, as a far larger clone is one base away. Distinct nucleotide sequences in the sample also encode this CDR3. The chain is built from TRDV1 and TRDJ1; 12 nucleotides agree with TRDD3. The CDR3 loop spans 20 amino acids. V shed 4 bases, J shed 3 bases, and the junction held 18 bases outside the gene matches. Germline assignment: CDR1 TSWWSYY and CDR2 QGS. CDR3 DNA sequence: TGTGCTCTTGGGGGGCGCGGTCGGTACTGGGGGATACTAAGATCCGATAAACTCATCTTT. It is translated as CALGGRGRYWGILRSDKLIF.

A remark on this clone: This probably arose from a read error, given a far larger clone one base away. Other nucleotide sequences from this sample produce the same CDR3. The chain combines TRDV1 with TRDJ1; 9 bases are a match to TRDD3. CDR1 is TSWWSYY and CDR2 is QGS in the germline V gene. V shed 3 bases and J 0 bases; nucleotides not matched to a gene: 20. The CDR3 has 21 amino acids. CDR3 residues: CALGEGPPTSWGIGYTDKLIF. The CDR3 region has the DNA TGTGCTCTTGGGGAGGGTCCTCCTACGAGTTGGGGGATAGGGTACACCGATAAACTCATCTTT.

A note on this clone: TCRdb's protein, taken from a much larger clone, differs from this DNA's translation at residue 16, likely owing to a read error; the protein displayed comes from the DNA. This chain uses TRDV1 with TRDJ1; TRDD3 is a possible D gene (5 bases). CDR3 length equals 22 residues. V was shortened by 0 bases and J by 2 bases, with 31 bases between the two germline ends. Per the germline V gene, CDR1 is TSWWSYY and CDR2 is QGS. CDR3 region: CALGELESKRWGGGRSTDKLIF. CDR3 DNA: TGTGCTCTTGGGGAACTGGAGTCCAAACGATGGGGAGGGGGTAGGAGTACCGATAAACTCATCTTT.

Relative to its sample, this clone is medium-sized. Other nucleotide sequences from this sample produce the same CDR3. The chain recombines TRDV1 with TRDJ1; TRDD3 aligns across 11 bases. Germline CDR1 is TSWWSYY and CDR2 is QGS. V was pared by 5 bases and J by 10 bases, with 21 bases of the junction left unmatched. The CDR3 consists of 18 residues. The CDR3, as DNA: TGTGCTCTTGGGCTGCCTCTCCTCTACTGGGGGATAGGAGGGGGACTCATCTTT. Amino acids: CALGLPLLYWGIGGGLIF.

Note on this clone: The mismatch at residue 6 between this DNA's translation and the TCRdb protein of a much larger clone likely reflects a read error; the protein shown is translated from the DNA. The chain employs TRDV1 and TRDJ1, with a weak D call TRDD2 (5 bases). This CDR3 contains 22 residues. The germline gives CDR1 TSWWSYY, CDR2 QGS. The V end was cut by 5 bases, the J end by 0 bases, with 34 bases between. The CDR3 loop reads CALGKLGSPYLRIGYYTDKLIF. CDR3 sequence (DNA): TGTGCTCTTGGGAAGCTTGGTTCACCCTACTTACGTATTGGGTATTACACCGATAAACTCATCTTT.

This clone has just one count. J is TRDJ1 and V is TRDV1; 9 nucleotides line up with TRDD2. V was pared by 4 bases and J by 0 bases, with 21 bases of the junction left unmatched. CDR1 is TSWWSYY and CDR2 is QGS in the germline V gene. This CDR3 region has 21 residues. The CDR3 is CALGGTLSLPTTRKYTDKLIF. The CDR3 DNA reads TGTGCTCTTGGGGGAACCCTTAGCCTTCCTACCACAAGAAAATACACCGATAAACTCATCTTT.

This clone was seen a few times. TCRdb's protein for this DNA is that of a much larger clone and differs from the translation at residue 20, likely a read error; the protein shown is the DNA translation. The rearrangement joins TRDV1 to TRDJ1; TRDD3 matches at 7 bases. CDR1 TSWWSYY and CDR2 QGS come from the germline V gene. The CDR3 is 22 residues long. The CDR3 DNA reads TGTGCTCTTGGGGAAAACTCCGATCCCGTGAGGGATACCCTCAATTGGGGCGATAAACCCATCTTT. Translating it yields CALGENSDPVRDTLNWGDKPIF.

By sample share, this clone is hyperexpanded. In the same sample, other DNA sequences code for this CDR3. The chain carries TRDV1 and TRDJ1; 10 positions match TRDD3. V dropped 5 bases and J dropped 3; count of bases not matched to a gene: 24. Germline V gene lookup returns CDR1 TSWWSYY and CDR2 QGS. The CDR3 runs 21 residues. The CDR3 DNA is TGTGCTCTTGGGAACTACCTTCACTTCTATCGGGGGATACGGGGAGCCGATAAACTCATCTTT. This encodes CALGNYLHFYRGIRGADKLIF.

Comment on this clone: The protein in TCRdb stems from a much larger clone and differs at residue 11 from this DNA's translation, likely a read error; here the protein is translated from the DNA. This sequence joins TRDV1 and TRDJ1, with 12 bases lining up with TRDD3. The CDR3 consists of 23 residues. Losses at the gene ends were 4 bases for V and 2 bases for J; bases not matched to a gene: 26. The germline V gene has CDR1 TSWWSYY and CDR2 QGS. CDR3 amino acids: CALGVRYKGKTWGIRGDTDKLIF. The CDR3, as DNA: TGTGCTCTTGGGGTACGATACAAGGGAAAGACCTGGGGGATACGCGGAGATACCGATAAACTCATCTTT.

This clone was observed a handful of times. A far more abundant clone sits one base away, making this likely a read error. The same CDR3 arises from other DNA sequences in this sample as well. This chain joins TRDV1 and TRDJ1; 9 nucleotides match TRDD3. CDR3 length equals 21 residues. Looked up from germline, CDR1 is TSWWSYY and CDR2 is QGS. The CDR3 loop is CALGEGPPTSWGIGYTDKLIF. The CDR3 DNA reads TGCGCTCTTGGGGAAGGTCCTCCTACGAGTTGGGGGATAGGGTACACCGATAAACTCATCTTT.

This clone was recorded a few times. The translation of this DNA and the TCRdb protein of a much larger clone differ at residues 7 and 10, probably owing to a read error; the protein shown here is translated from the DNA. The chain carries TRDV1 and TRDJ1; 11 bases fit TRDD3. The junction had 15 bases not matched to a gene; V was cut back by 3 bases and J by 3 bases. The CDR3 has 19 residues. Germline CDR1 is TSWWSYY and CDR2 is QGS. CDR3 sequence: CALGESTLLCWGIPDKLIF. Here the CDR3 DNA reads TGTGCTCTTGGGGAGAGCACCCTCCTATGCTGGGGGATACCCGATAAACTCATCTTT.

By share, this clone ranks as medium-sized. A far larger clone is only one base removed, so a read error is likely. V is TRDV1 and J is TRDJ1; TRDD3 aligns across 10 bases. The CDR3 runs 21 residues. The germline V gene encodes CDR1 TSWWSYY and CDR2 QGS. The junction had 24 bases not matched to a gene; V was cut back by 5 bases and J by 3 bases. Written as DNA, the CDR3 is TGTGCTCTTGGGAACTACCTTCACTCCTATCGGGGGATACGGGGAGCCGATAAACTCATCTTT. Its protein product is CALGNYLHSYRGIRGADKLIF.

This clone was seen a few times. The amino acid sequence in TCRdb belongs to a much larger clone and departs from this DNA's translation at residue 3, likely a sequencing read error; the sequence shown is translated from the DNA. The chain is built from TRDV1 and TRDJ1; tentatively, D is TRDD2 or TRDD3 (5 bases each). The CDR3 contains 9 residues. The V gene's germline CDR1 is TSWWSYY and CDR2 QGS. CDR3 nucleotides: TGTGCTCCTGGGAACTACCTTCACTTC. It translates to CAPGNYLHF.

This clone appeared a few times. Translating this DNA gives a protein that differs at residue 5 from the TCRdb one, which belongs to a much larger clone; a read error is likely, and the protein shown is this translation. The chain employs TRDV1 and TRDJ1, with 12 nucleotides matching TRDD3. V shed 4 bases and J 0 bases; nucleotides not matched to a gene: 18. CDR1 is TSWWSYY and CDR2 is QGS in the germline V gene. This CDR3 comprises 21 residues. The chain's CDR3 is CALGGGPVLAWGIRHTDKLIF. CDR3 coding DNA: TGTGCTCTTGGGGGTGGCCCTGTCTTAGCCTGGGGGATACGGCACACCGATAAACTCATCTTT.